This TCR beta chain emerged from a study of CD8 T cells in Susac syndrome. CDR3 length: 18 amino acids. Trimming shortened V by 4 bases and J by 0 bases, and 21 bases separated the two germline ends. The germline CDR1 and CDR2 sequences are MNHEY and SMNVEV (reference sequence). In blood CD8+ and CD4+ T cells, TCR beta underwent sequencing. Random hexamers were used to reverse transcribe the RNA input (roughly 0.5 to 1 ug). A multiplex approach, immunoSEQ multiplex PCR, amplified TCR beta CDR3 across 54 Vbeta and 13 Jbeta. TCRdb itself ran the immunoSEQ multiplex PCR reads through MiXCR, one entry per CDR3 protein. The sample includes some 110,000 distinct CDR3 sequences, more than 85% seen only once; the top ten take less than 0.4%.

The chain recombines TRBV27 with TRBJ1-1; D is unclear. The sequence was collected from a human donor with multiple sclerosis. The specimen sequenced was CD8+ T cells from PBMCs. The CDR3 DNA sequence: TGTGCCAGCAGTTATATCCCGGTCAGCGATTTGATGAACACTGAAGCTTTCTTT. Amino acid sequence: CASSYIPVSDLMNTEAFF.